One sample yielded the 3 T cell receptor beta chains listed below, sequenced in a study of blood T cell repertoires in COVID-19. Data came from immunoSEQ multiplex PCR; TCRdb stores just in-frame clones and leaves some out. The table lists some 82,000 clones, under 90% of them singletons, with 44% in the top ten. Input material: peripheral blood. Every receptor here comes from a man older than 75 with acute or convalescent COVID-19.

The chain has TRBV19 and TRBJ1-4, with a weak D call TRBD1 (5 bases). Trimming removed 2 bases from V and 10 bases from J, with 11 bases in between. The CDR3 loop spans 13 amino acids. CDR1 and CDR2 (germline): LNHDA, SQIVND (reference sequence). The CDR3 sequence: CASSILGGVKLFF. The CDR3, as DNA: TGTGCCAGTAGTATATTAGGAGGGGTAAAACTGTTTTTT.

The chain combines TRBV5-1 with TRBJ1-3; 8 bases match TRBD1. J was trimmed by 5 bases and V by 0 bases; bases with no gene match: 4. Per the germline V gene, CDR1 is SGHRS and CDR2 is YFSETQ. CDR3 size: 15 residues. This chain's CDR3 is CASSLDSGGRNTIYF. CDR3 coding DNA: TGCGCCAGCAGCTTGGATTCAGGGGGCAGAAACACCATATATTTT. Full variable domain (remainder filled in from reference TRBV5-1 and TRBJ1-3): KAGVTQTPRYLIKTRGQQVTLSCSPISGHRSVSWYQQTPGQGLQFLFEYFSETQRNKGNFPGRFSGRQFSNSRSEMNVSTLELGDSALYLCASSLDSGGRNTIYFGEGSWLTVV.

This rearrangement joins TRBV5-1 to TRBJ2-2, with 8 bases aligning to TRBD1. The CDR3 is 14 amino acids. Germline CDR1 is SGHRS and CDR2 is YFSETQ. The J segment lost 6 bases and the V segment lost 3 bases, leaving 4 bases of the junction unmatched. In DNA form, the CDR3 reads TGCGCCAGCAGCTCCCAGGGGGCCTCCGGGGAGCTGTTTTTT. Protein product: CASSSQGASGELFF.